This TCR beta chain is from a study of cytomegalovirus exposure and HLA in healthy donors. Remarks on this clone: Its antigen is still unknown.

At the time of sampling, donors were nominally healthy, though unrecorded immune exposures were likely. Study-wide points: In a later analysis, TCR beta V- and J-gene trimming showed a link to a missense DCLRE1C variant. Earlier findings revealed that most TCR beta V segments proved productive either about 87% or about 30% of the time.

In the PCR, 60 Vbeta and 13 Jbeta primers were used. The method was immunoSEQ multiplex PCR; TCRdb's version includes in-frame clones alone and lacks a portion of them. The sample contains 100,000 to 150,000 clones, 8.5% to 10% of which appear only once. After removal of 7 bases from V and 3 bases from J, the junction contained 4 bases not matched to a gene. This CDR3 contains 14 residues. The germline CDR1 and CDR2 sequences are MGHRA and YSYEKL. Source material: PBMCs. The TCR originated in a middle-aged man in good health and CMV-seronegative. J is TRBJ2-1 and V is TRBV4-1, with TRBD2 matching over 9 bases. This CDR3 reads CASKIAGVYNEQFF. The CDR3 DNA reads as TGCGCCAGCAAGATAGCGGGAGTCTACAATGAGCAGTTCTTC.